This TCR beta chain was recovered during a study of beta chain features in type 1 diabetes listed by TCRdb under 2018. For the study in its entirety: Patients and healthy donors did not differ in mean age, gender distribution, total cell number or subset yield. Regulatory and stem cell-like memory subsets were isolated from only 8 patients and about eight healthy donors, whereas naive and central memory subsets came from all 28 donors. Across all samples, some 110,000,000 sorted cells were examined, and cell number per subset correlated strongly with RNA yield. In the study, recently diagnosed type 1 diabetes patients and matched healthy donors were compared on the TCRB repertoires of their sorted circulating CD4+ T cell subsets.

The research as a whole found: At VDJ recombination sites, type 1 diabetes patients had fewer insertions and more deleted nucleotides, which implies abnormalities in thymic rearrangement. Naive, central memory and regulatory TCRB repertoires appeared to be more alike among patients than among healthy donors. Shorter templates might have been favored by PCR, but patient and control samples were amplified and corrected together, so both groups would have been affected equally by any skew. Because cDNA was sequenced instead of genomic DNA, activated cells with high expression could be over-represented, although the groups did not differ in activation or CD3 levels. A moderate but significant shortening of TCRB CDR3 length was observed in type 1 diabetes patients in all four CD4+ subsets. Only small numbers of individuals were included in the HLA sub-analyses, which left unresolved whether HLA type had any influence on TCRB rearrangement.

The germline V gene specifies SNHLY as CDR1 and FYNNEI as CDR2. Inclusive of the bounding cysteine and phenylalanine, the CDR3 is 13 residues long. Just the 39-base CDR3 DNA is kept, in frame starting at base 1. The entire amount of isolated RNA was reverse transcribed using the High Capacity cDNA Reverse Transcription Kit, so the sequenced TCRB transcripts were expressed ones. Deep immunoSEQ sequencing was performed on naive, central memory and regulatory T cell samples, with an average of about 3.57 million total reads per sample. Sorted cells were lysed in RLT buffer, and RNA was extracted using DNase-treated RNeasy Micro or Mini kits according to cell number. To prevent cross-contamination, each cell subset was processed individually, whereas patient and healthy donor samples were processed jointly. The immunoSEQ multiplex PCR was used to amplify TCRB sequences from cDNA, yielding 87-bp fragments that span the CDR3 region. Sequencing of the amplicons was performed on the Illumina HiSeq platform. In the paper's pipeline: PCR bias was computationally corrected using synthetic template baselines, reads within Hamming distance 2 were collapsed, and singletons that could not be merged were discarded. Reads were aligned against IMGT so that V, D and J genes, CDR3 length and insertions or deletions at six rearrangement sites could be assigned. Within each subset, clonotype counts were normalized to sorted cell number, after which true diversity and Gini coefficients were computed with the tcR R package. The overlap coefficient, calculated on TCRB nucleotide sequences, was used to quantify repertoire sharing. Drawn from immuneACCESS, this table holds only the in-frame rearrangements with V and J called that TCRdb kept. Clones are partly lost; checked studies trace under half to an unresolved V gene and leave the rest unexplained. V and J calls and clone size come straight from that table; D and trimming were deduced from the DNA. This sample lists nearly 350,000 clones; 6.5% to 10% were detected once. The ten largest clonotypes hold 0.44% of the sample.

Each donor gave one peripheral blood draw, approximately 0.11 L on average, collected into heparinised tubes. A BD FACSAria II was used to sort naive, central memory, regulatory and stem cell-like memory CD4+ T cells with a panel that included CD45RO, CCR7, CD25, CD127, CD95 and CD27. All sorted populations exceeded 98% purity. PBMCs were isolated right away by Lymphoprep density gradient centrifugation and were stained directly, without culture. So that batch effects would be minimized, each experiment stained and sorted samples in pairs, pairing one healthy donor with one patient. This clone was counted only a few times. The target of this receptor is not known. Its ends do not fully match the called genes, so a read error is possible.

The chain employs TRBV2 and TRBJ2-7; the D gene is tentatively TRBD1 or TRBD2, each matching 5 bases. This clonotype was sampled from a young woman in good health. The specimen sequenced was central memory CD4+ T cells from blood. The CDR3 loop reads CASSEALRSGTHF. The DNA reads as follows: TGTGCCAGCAGTGAAGCGCTTCGAAGTGGGACGCACTTC.